What follows are 27 T cell receptor beta chains derived from one specimen sequenced in a study of shared clonotypes between healthy human individuals. Profiling relied on immunoSEQ multiplex PCR, and the TCRdb table lists in-frame clones only, not all of them. The table lists 2 million to 2.5 million clones, 93% of them singletons, with about 0.34% in the top ten. Material for sequencing was naive CD4+ T cells from PBMCs. Regarding subset: CD45RA+ positively selected. Receptor source: a man between 18 and 29 years old in good health. Some clones in this sample may be carry-over from other donors' samples.

The chain employs TRBV6-6 and TRBJ1-1; D unresolved. The germline gives CDR1 MNHNY, CDR2 SVGAGI (reference sequence). Trimming stripped 0 bases from V and 0 bases from J, with 11 bases between. There are 16 residues in the CDR3. The CDR3 nucleotides read TGTGCCAGCAGTTACTCGCGAGGGTCATTGAACACTGAAGCTTTCTTT. Protein product: CASSYSRGSLNTEAFF.

The chain is built from TRBV9 and TRBJ1-4; 8 bases map to TRBD1. This CDR3 has 12 amino acids. The V and J ends lost 2 bases and 12 bases, in that order; junction bases with no gene match: 3. Germline values: CDR1 SGDLS, CDR2 YYNGEE. The CDR3 DNA is TGTGCCAGCAGCGTCGACAGGGGAGAACTGTTTTTT. It yields the protein CASSVDRGELFF.

The CDR3 DNA reads TGTGCCAGCAGTTACTCTGGCGGGAGGGCCGGTGAGCAGTTCTTC. It translates to CASSYSGGRAGEQFF. V usage is TRBV6-5 and J usage is TRBJ2-1, with TRBD2 matching over 9 bases. J gave up 9 bases and V 0 bases, and 6 bases lay outside the gene matches. The CDR3 spans 15 residues. CDR1 MNHEY and CDR2 SVGAGI come from the germline V gene.

The gene calls are TRBV5-6 and TRBJ2-7; maybe TRBD1 (5 bases). Germline V gives CDR1 SGHDT, CDR2 YYEEEE. The V gene lost 6 bases and the J gene lost 6 bases, with 10 bases spanning the gap. This CDR3 contains 11 residues. CDR3 DNA: TGTGCCAGCACCCATAGGGGCGAGCAGTACTTC. It yields the protein CASTHRGEQYF.

In the case of this clone: Other DNA sequences in the same sample also yield this CDR3. The CDR3 spells CASRDSSGANVLTF. For the CDR3, the DNA is TGCGCCAGCAGGGACAGCTCTGGGGCCAACGTCCTGACTTTC. J is TRBJ2-6 and V is TRBV5-1; D possibly corresponds to TRBD1 (6 bases). The CDR3 length is 14 residues. Germline-derived CDR1 and CDR2 are SGHRS and YFSETQ. The V end was cut by 5 bases, the J end by 0 bases, with 6 bases between.

This clone has only one observation. The rearrangement uses TRBV27 and TRBJ2-2; no firm D call. Germline-derived CDR1 and CDR2 are MNHEY and SMNVEV (reference sequence). Deletions cut 6 bases from V and 0 bases from J, with 20 bases between. The CDR3 length is 18 residues. CDR3 DNA: TGTGCCAGCAGCCCACACTCCCAACGGGCCCCGAACACCGGGGAGCTGTTTTTT. It translates to CASSPHSQRAPNTGELFF.

This chain connects TRBV19 to TRBJ2-5, with TRBD2 matching over 13 bases. CDR1 and CDR2 from the germline V gene are LNHDA and SQIVND (reference sequence). V gave up 3 bases and J gave up 5 bases; unmatched junction bases: 3. This CDR3 has 15 residues. CDR3 amino acids: CASSMTSGRYETQYF. The CDR3 nucleotides read TGTGCCAGTAGTATGACTAGCGGGAGGTACGAGACCCAGTACTTC.

V gene TRBV6-5 combines with J gene TRBJ1-1; 7 nucleotides agree with TRBD1. The germline gives CDR1 MNHEY, CDR2 SVGAGI. This CDR3 is built from 12 residues. V lost 5 bases and J lost 13; bases outside the gene matches: 10. The CDR3 DNA reads as TGTGCCAGCAGTGAACGTACAGGGGTGGATTTCTTT. It yields the protein CASSERTGVDFF.

The genes are TRBV18 and TRBJ2-3, with 13 bases identical to TRBD2. This CDR3 spans 16 amino acids. Germline V CDR1 and CDR2: KGHSH, LQKENI. Unmatched junction bases numbered 3, after V lost 5 bases and J lost 1 base. CDR3 amino acids: CASSGGLAGGTDTQYF. The CDR3 coding sequence is TGTGCCAGCTCAGGAGGACTAGCGGGAGGCACAGATACGCAGTATTTT. Based on the CDR3 plus reference TRBV18 and TRBJ2-3, the full variable domain is NAGVMQNPRHLVRRRGQEARLRCSPMKGHSHVYWYRQLPEEGLKFMVYLQKENIIDESGMPKERFSAEFPKEGPSILRIQQVVRGDSAAYFCASSGGLAGGTDTQYFGPGTRLTVL.

The chain uses TRBV6-5 and TRBJ1-1, with D maybe TRBD1 (5 bases). Trimming pared 7 bases from V and 0 bases from J, leaving 9 bases between. Germline CDR1 is MNHEY and CDR2 is SVGAGI. The CDR3 is 13 residues long. DNA of the CDR3: TGTGCCAGCAAGGGCAGGGTGAACACTGAAGCTTTCTTT. Translated: CASKGRVNTEAFF.

The rearrangement links TRBV9 to TRBJ1-6, with 8 bases aligning to TRBD1. The V segment lost 4 bases and the J segment 10 bases; nucleotides outside the gene matches: 10. The length of the CDR3 is 15 residues. Looked up from germline, CDR1 is SGDLS and CDR2 is YYNGEE. The CDR3 DNA follows: TGTGCCAGCAGCCCCCGGACAGGGACAAGGTCACCCCTCCACTTT. Its translation is CASSPRTGTRSPLHF. Together with reference TRBV9 and TRBJ1-6, the CDR3 gives the full variable domain: DSGVTQTPKHLITATGQRVTLRCSPRSGDLSVYWYQQSLDQGLQFLIQYYNGEERAKGNILERFSAQQFPDLHSELNLSSLELGDSALYFCASSPRTGTRSPLHFGNGTRLTVT.

The chain has TRBV9 and TRBJ2-7; maybe TRBD2 (6 bases). The CDR3 covers 14 residues. Germline CDR1 reads SGDLS; CDR2 reads YYNGEE. Trimming took off 5 bases at V and 0 bases at J, with 12 bases between the two ends. The CDR3 DNA follows: TGTGCCAGCAGTATAGCCGGGAGCTCCTACGAGCAGTACTTC. Protein: CASSIAGSSYEQYF.

V gene TRBV4-2 combines with J gene TRBJ2-1; either TRBD1 or TRBD2 may supply D (6 bases each). The V gene's germline CDR1 is LGHNA and CDR2 YNFKEQ. The CDR3 is 14 residues long. Trimming shortened V by 1 base and J by 8 bases, and 12 bases separated the two germline ends. The CDR3 is CASSQARGADEQFF. In DNA, the CDR3 is TGTGCCAGCAGCCAAGCGAGGGGGGCGGATGAGCAGTTCTTC.

Comments on this clone: Within the sample, other DNA sequences also encode this same CDR3. V and J are TRBV18 and TRBJ1-4, with D tentatively TRBD1 (5 bases). Per the germline V gene, CDR1 is KGHSH and CDR2 is LQKENI. Trimming pared 3 bases from V and 5 bases from J, leaving 10 bases between. This CDR3 has 14 amino acids. The chain's CDR3 is CASSPRRTNEKLFF. The CDR3, as DNA: TGTGCCAGCTCACCCCGACGGACAAATGAAAAACTGTTTTTT.

J is TRBJ2-3 and V is TRBV7-9, with 10 bases matching TRBD2. CDR1 is SEHNR and CDR2 is FQNEAQ in the germline V gene (reference sequence). The CDR3 consists of 15 residues. Unmatched junction bases numbered 9, after V lost 8 bases and J lost 4 bases. CDR3 residues: CASGALAGVPDTQYF. In nucleotides, the CDR3 is TGTGCCAGCGGGGCCCTAGCGGGAGTTCCAGATACGCAGTATTTT. Full variable domain (outside the CDR3, taken from reference TRBV7-9 and TRBJ2-3): DTGVSQNPRHKITKRGQNVTFRCDPISEHNRLYWYRQTLGQGPEFLTYFQNEAQLEKSRLLSDRFSAERPKGSFSTLEIQRTEQGDSAMYLCASGALAGVPDTQYFGPGTRLTVL.

CDR3 in DNA: TGTGCCAGCAGCTTAAGTCTCTCGAGGGACACCGGGGAGCTGTTTTTT. Protein product: CASSLSLSRDTGELFF. V is TRBV7-3 and J is TRBJ2-2, with D maybe TRBD2 (5 bases). From germline, CDR1 is SGHTA and CDR2 FQGTGA. The V and J ends lost 1 base and 3 bases respectively, with 12 bases between them. The CDR3 loop spans 16 amino acids. Full variable domain (remainder filled in from reference TRBV7-3 and TRBJ2-2): GAGVSQTPSNKVTEKGKYVELRCDPISGHTALYWYRQSLGQGPEFLIYFQGTGAADDSGLPNDRFFAVRPEGSVSTLKIQRTERGDSAVYLCASSLSLSRDTGELFFGEGSRLTVL.

V and J are TRBV25-1 and TRBJ2-1, with 13 bases that match TRBD2. Germline loops: CDR1 MGHDK, CDR2 SYGVNS. Trimming at V came to 8 bases and at J to 4 bases, leaving 2 bases not matched to a gene. The CDR3 runs 14 residues. The CDR3 DNA follows: TGTGCCAGCCAGACTAGCGGGAGGTACAATGAGCAGTTCTTC. Its protein is CASQTSGRYNEQFF. The variable domain in full, completed from reference TRBV25-1 and TRBJ2-1, reads EADIYQTPRYLVIGTGKKITLECSQTMGHDKMYWYQQDPGMELHLIHYSYGVNSTEKGDLSSESTVSRIRTEHFPLTLESARPSHTSQYLCASQTSGRYNEQFFGPGTRLTVL.

The chain has TRBV4-2 and TRBJ2-1, with a possible D match to TRBD2 (5 bases). Germline values: CDR1 LGHNA, CDR2 YNFKEQ. V lost 4 bases and J lost 1, with 14 bases in between. The CDR3 totals 16 residues. CDR3 sequence: CASSLEGGNSYNEQFF. The CDR3 coding sequence is TGTGCCAGCAGCCTAGAGGGTGGGAATTCCTACAATGAGCAGTTCTTC.

The rearrangement joins TRBV29-1 to TRBJ2-1; 7 nucleotides line up with TRBD1. V gave up 7 bases and J gave up 0 bases; unmatched junction bases: 6. The CDR3 has 14 amino acids. From germline, CDR1 is SQVTM and CDR2 ANQGSEA. CDR3 sequence reads: CSAVRGLSYNEQFF. The CDR3 DNA reads as TGCAGCGCCGTTAGGGGGCTCTCCTACAATGAGCAGTTCTTC.

The chain links TRBV7-8 to TRBJ2-5; 9 bases line up with TRBD2. The ends lost 5 bases at V and 1 base at J; junction bases unmatched: 8. Per the germline V gene, CDR1 is SGHVS and CDR2 is FQNEAQ. The CDR3 is made up of 16 amino acids. The CDR3 coding sequence is TGTGCCAGCAGCCCGGGACTAGCTTCATTCCAAGAGACCCAGTACTTC. It encodes CASSPGLASFQETQYF.

The chain links TRBV18 to TRBJ1-3; D gene ambiguous. This CDR3 is built from 16 residues. The germline V gene encodes CDR1 KGHSH and CDR2 LQKENI. Trimming cost V 1 base and J 0 bases, with 10 bases left between them. CDR3 loop: CASSPRGRASGNTIYF. In DNA form, the CDR3 reads TGTGCCAGCTCACCACGGGGTAGGGCCTCTGGAAACACCATATATTTT.

The gene calls are TRBV27 and TRBJ1-5; D is uncertain. This CDR3 region has 13 residues. Germline V gene data show CDR1 as MNHEY and CDR2 as SMNVEV (reference sequence). V was clipped by 0 bases and J by 7 bases, with 7 bases between them. CDR3 region: CASSLSRSQPQHF. The CDR3, as DNA: TGTGCCAGCAGTTTATCCCGATCCCAGCCCCAGCATTTT.

This chain joins TRBV19 and TRBJ1-2; 7 nucleotides match TRBD1. Trimming cost V 3 bases and J 3 bases; bases outside gene matches: 4. Germline CDR1 reads LNHDA; CDR2 reads SQIVND (reference sequence). The CDR3 has 14 amino acids. CDR3 in amino acids: CASSMGTGDYGYTF. As DNA, the CDR3 is TGTGCCAGTAGTATGGGCACAGGGGACTATGGCTACACCTTC.

The V and J genes are TRBV13 and TRBJ2-3, with TRBD2 matching 11 bases. The CDR3 covers 17 residues. V was pared by 5 bases and J by 4 bases, with 11 bases of the junction left unmatched. Germline V gene data show CDR1 as PRHDT and CDR2 as FYEKMQ (reference sequence). The CDR3 DNA follows: TGTGCCAGCAGCCGATTAACCGGGACTAGCGGCCCAGATACGCAGTATTTT. It codes for CASSRLTGTSGPDTQYF.

The gene calls are TRBV9 and TRBJ2-3; D call uncertain. This CDR3 is built from 14 residues. Trimming shortened V by 1 base and J by 4 bases, and 10 bases separated the two germline ends. Germline CDR1 reads SGDLS; CDR2 reads YYNGEE. The DNA for the CDR3 is TGTGCCAGCAGCGTAAATACGGTCGCAGATACGCAGTATTTT. It specifies CASSVNTVADTQYF.

The V call is TRBV19, the J call TRBJ1-1, with 7 bases aligning to TRBD1. The CDR3 extends over 14 amino acids. Germline trimming cut 6 bases from V and 1 base from J; bases unmatched to any gene: 5. CDR1 is LNHDA and CDR2 is SQIVND in the germline V gene (reference sequence). In DNA, the CDR3 is TGTGCCAGTAGACCTGGACAGGCGAACACTGAAGCTTTCTTT. Residues: CASRPGQANTEAFF.

The sample holds one count of this clone. V usage is TRBV7-8 and J usage is TRBJ2-5; a weak D match, TRBD1 (7 bases). V was clipped by 2 bases and J by 5 bases, with 18 bases between them. This CDR3 comprises 16 residues. Germline loops: CDR1 SGHVS, CDR2 FQNEAQ. The CDR3 spells CASSLRRDPGGETQYF. CDR3 DNA sequence: TGTGCCAGCAGCTTACGGCGGGACCCAGGGGGGGAGACCCAGTACTTC.